A single sample is the source of the 32 T cell receptor beta chains below, sequenced in a study of healthy donors' naive CD4 and CD8 T cells. Starting from about 0.55 ug of total RNA, TCR libraries were made with linear amplification. In TCRdb, the reads were re-called with MiXCR into one record per CDR3 protein. The sample yields approximately 200,000 distinct CDR3 sequences, around 80% seen once. The sequenced sample consisted of naive CD4+ and CD8+ T cells sorted from blood, pooled from several donors. Receptors were obtained from a pool of human donors in good health; the sample pools cells from several healthy donors.

Only a few counts were recorded for this clonotype. The chain has TRBV15 and TRBJ1-5; tentative D call: TRBD1 (5 bases). Germline CDR1 is LNHNV and CDR2 is YYDKDF (reference sequence). V lost 5 bases to trimming and J lost 1 base, with 21 bases between them. The CDR3 runs 18 residues. CDR3 loop: CATSPYKGGARSNQPQHF. DNA of the CDR3: TGTGCCACCAGCCCCTACAAGGGAGGGGCGAGGAGCAATCAGCCCCAGCATTTT.

The chain recombines TRBV20-1 with TRBJ2-5; the D gene is possibly TRBD1 (5 bases). The CDR3 sequence is 16 residues long. Looked up from germline, CDR1 is DFQATT and CDR2 is SNEGSKA (reference sequence). V was cut by 1 base and J by 5 bases, with 20 bases left in between. CDR3 loop: CSARAVRGHRPETQYF. The CDR3 bases are TGCAGTGCTAGAGCAGTTCGAGGACATCGCCCGGAGACCCAGTACTTC.

V usage is TRBV27 and J usage is TRBJ1-6, with TRBD1 identical over 10 bases. The CDR3 loop spans 15 amino acids. J gave up 8 bases and V 6 bases, and 7 bases lay outside the gene matches. Germline V gene sequence: CDR1 MNHEY, CDR2 SMNVEV (reference sequence). The CDR3 DNA sequence: TGTGCCAGCAGCCGGGACAGGGGAGTGGATTCACCCCTCCACTTT. This sequence encodes CASSRDRGVDSPLHF.

CDR3 DNA sequence: TGCAGCGTTGAGCCGAGGGTCTCCTACAATGAGCAGTTCTTC. Amino acids: CSVEPRVSYNEQFF. The chain has TRBV29-1 and TRBJ2-1, with D tentatively TRBD2 (5 bases). Looked up from germline, CDR1 is SQVTM and CDR2 is ANQGSEA. V lost 3 bases and J 0 bases, leaving 9 bases between the germline ends. There are 14 residues in the CDR3.

The genes are TRBV15 and TRBJ2-7, with no clear D. Germline lookup yields CDR1 LNHNV and CDR2 YYDKDF (reference sequence). This CDR3 has 18 residues. V was cut by 0 bases and J by 3 bases, with 21 bases left in between. CDR3 DNA: TGTGCCACCAGCAGAGATCCCCCGGACCAATATTATTTCTACGAGCAGTACTTC. It translates to CATSRDPPDQYYFYEQYF.

J is TRBJ2-7 and V is TRBV7-9, with D maybe TRBD1 (6 bases). Germline assignment: CDR1 SEHNR and CDR2 FQNEAQ (reference sequence). This CDR3 comprises 15 residues. V lost 4 bases and J 3 bases, leaving 16 bases between the germline ends. CDR3 sequence reads: CASSSQSTGSYEQYF. The CDR3 coding sequence is TGTGCCAGCAGCTCACAATCAACAGGGAGCTACGAGCAGTACTTC.

The sample holds one count of this clonotype. The rearrangement joins TRBV19 to TRBJ1-2; D might be TRBD1 (5 bases). V lost 2 bases and J 6 bases, leaving 7 bases between the germline ends. The CDR3 is 12 amino acids. Germline-derived CDR1 and CDR2 are LNHDA and SQIVND (reference sequence). The CDR3 DNA reads TGTGCCAGTAGTATAAAGGGGAATGGCTACACCTTC. Protein sequence: CASSIKGNGYTF.

The rearrangement uses TRBV11-2 and TRBJ2-3; no clear D. The CDR3 consists of 13 residues. Germline V gives CDR1 SGHAT, CDR2 FQNNGV. Between the trimmed V and J ends, which lost 4 bases and 3 bases, there was a span of 8 bases. The CDR3 reads CASSSDITDTQYF. CDR3 nucleotide sequence: TGTGCCAGCAGCTCAGACATAACAGATACGCAGTATTTT.

The rearrangement uses TRBV19 and TRBJ1-1; 8 positions match TRBD1. This CDR3 has 17 residues. Germline V lookup: CDR1 LNHDA, CDR2 SQIVND (reference sequence). The V and J ends lost 5 bases and 1 base, in that order; junction bases with no gene match: 12. The CDR3 bases are TGTGCCAGTAGTGTGGGGGGACAGGCGACAGGGAACACTGAAGCTTTCTTT. It is translated as CASSVGGQATGNTEAFF. The full variable domain, with the rest looked up from reference TRBV19 and TRBJ1-1, is DGGITQSPKYLFRKEGQNVTLSCEQNLNHDAMYWYRQDPGQGLRLIYYSQIVNDFQKGDIAEGYSVSREKKESFPLTVTSAQKNPTAFYLCASSVGGQATGNTEAFFGQGTRLTVV.

The chain employs TRBV29-1 and TRBJ2-3, with D maybe TRBD2 (5 bases). Between the trimmed V and J ends, which lost 3 bases and 4 bases, there was a span of 14 bases. The germline V gene encodes CDR1 SQVTM and CDR2 ANQGSEA. The CDR3 is 14 residues long. The CDR3 DNA reads TGCAGCGTTGACAAGCGAGGAGGCCCAGATACGCAGTATTTT. Protein sequence: CSVDKRGGPDTQYF.

The chain joins TRBV6-5 to TRBJ2-7; TRBD1 aligns across 11 bases. From germline, CDR1 is MNHEY and CDR2 SVGAGI. Unmatched junction bases numbered 3, after V lost 6 bases and J lost 2 bases. This CDR3 has 14 amino acids. CDR3 sequence: CASRRGQGAYEQYF. In DNA, the CDR3 is TGTGCCAGCAGGAGGGGACAGGGGGCCTACGAGCAGTACTTC.

J is TRBJ1-1 and V is TRBV4-1, with D perhaps TRBD1 (6 bases). Germline CDR1 reads MGHRA; CDR2 reads YSYEKL. This CDR3 has 15 amino acids. Trimming removed 0 bases from V and 1 base from J, with 9 bases in between. The CDR3 region is CASSQDGRGNTEAFF. In DNA, the CDR3 is TGCGCCAGCAGCCAAGATGGCAGGGGGAACACTGAAGCTTTCTTT.

The chain employs TRBV29-1 and TRBJ2-1, with D perhaps being TRBD1 or TRBD2 (5 bases each). The germline V gene has CDR1 SQVTM and CDR2 ANQGSEA. The V end lost 4 bases, the J end lost 0 bases, and 16 bases lay between the germline ends. This CDR3 has 16 amino acids. This CDR3 is CSVGTSGTYSYNEQFF. CDR3 nucleotides: TGCAGCGTTGGGACCTCCGGGACGTACTCCTACAATGAGCAGTTCTTC.

The chain links TRBV6-5 to TRBJ2-7; 7 bases are shared with TRBD1. Trimming took 8 bases from V and 0 from J; bases not matched to a gene: 4. The CDR3 contains 13 residues. Germline CDR1 and CDR2: MNHEY and SVGAGI. The CDR3 here is CASRRDSSYEQYF. The CDR3 DNA reads as TGTGCCAGCCGACGGGACAGCTCCTACGAGCAGTACTTC.

The gene calls are TRBV29-1 and TRBJ1-1, with unresolved D. This CDR3 is 11 amino acids long. The V gene's germline CDR1 is SQVTM and CDR2 ANQGSEA. Trimming left V 2 bases short and J 4 bases short, with 5 bases between. The DNA of the CDR3 is TGCAGCGTTGAATCTGTCACTGAAGCTTTCTTT. Its translation: CSVESVTEAFF.

Details on this clonotype: At one end the junction does not follow the germline gene, possibly because of a read error. The V gene is TRBV7-8, the J gene TRBJ2-5; 11 bases line up with TRBD2. This CDR3 has 16 amino acids. Germline CDR1 reads SGHVS; CDR2 reads FQNEAQ. CDR3 nucleotides: TGTGCCAGCAGTGTGGGACTAGCGGAGGCGAAAGAGACCCAGTATTTC. This gives the protein CASSVGLAEAKETQYF.

The genes are TRBV18 and TRBJ2-1, with TRBD2 matching 11 bases. V lost 0 bases, J lost 7 bases, and 5 bases stayed unmatched. This CDR3 comprises 16 residues. Germline V gene data show CDR1 as KGHSH and CDR2 as LQKENI. In DNA form, the CDR3 reads TGTGCCAGCTCACCACCTACTAGCGGGAGTGGTAATGAGCAGTTCTTC. Its translation is CASSPPTSGSGNEQFF. The whole variable domain, filled in from reference TRBV18 and TRBJ2-1, reads NAGVMQNPRHLVRRRGQEARLRCSPMKGHSHVYWYRQLPEEGLKFMVYLQKENIIDESGMPKERFSAEFPKEGPSILRIQQVVRGDSAAYFCASSPPTSGSGNEQFFGPGTRLTVL.

This clonotype showed up just a few times. The chain couples TRBV27 to TRBJ2-7; weak D call: TRBD2 (5 bases). CDR1 is MNHEY and CDR2 is SMNVEV in the germline V gene (reference sequence). V lost 5 bases and J 6 bases, leaving 8 bases between the germline ends. This CDR3 comprises 11 residues. The CDR3 DNA is TGTGCCAGCAGTACCAGCGGCGAGCAGTACTTC. Amino acids: CASSTSGEQYF.

This clonotype has a handful of counts. This rearrangement joins TRBV27 to TRBJ2-7, with TRBD1 matching over 7 bases. CDR3 length equals 14 residues. Trimming at V came to 6 bases and at J to 0 bases, leaving 5 bases not matched to a gene. Germline loops: CDR1 MNHEY, CDR2 SMNVEV (reference sequence). The CDR3 nucleotides are TGTGCCAGCAGCCACAGGGGCCACTCCTACGAGCAGTACTTC. Translating it yields CASSHRGHSYEQYF.

In this sample, this clonotype turned up a few times. The chain employs TRBV5-4 and TRBJ1-1; 9 bases match TRBD1. In germline, CDR1 is SGHNT, CDR2 YYREEE (reference sequence). This CDR3 comprises 15 residues. The V gene end was trimmed by 4 bases and the J gene end by 1 base; junction bases not matched to a gene: 5. CDR3 residues: CASSRPGQGNTEAFF. CDR3 bases: TGTGCCAGCAGCCGTCCGGGACAGGGGAACACTGAAGCTTTCTTT.

The genes are TRBV6-6 and TRBJ2-7, with D perhaps being TRBD1 or TRBD2 (6 bases each). Trimming shortened V by 5 bases and J by 1 base, and 21 bases separated the two germline ends. In germline, CDR1 is MNHNY, CDR2 SVGAGI (reference sequence). The CDR3 has 17 residues. This chain's CDR3 is CASSPRGGRLVSYEQYF. DNA of the CDR3: TGTGCCAGCAGTCCCAGGGGTGGAAGACTAGTTTCCTACGAGCAGTACTTC.

The chain combines TRBV19 with TRBJ2-5, with D perhaps TRBD1 (5 bases). The germline CDR1 and CDR2 sequences are LNHDA and SQIVND (reference sequence). The length of the CDR3 is 16 residues. Trimming took 6 bases from V and 4 from J, leaving 21 bases between them. As DNA, the CDR3 is TGTGCCAGTAGCATCAGGGCAGGAACCATGCGAGAGACCCAGTACTTC. This encodes CASSIRAGTMRETQYF. Full variable domain (missing parts from reference TRBV19 and TRBJ2-5): DGGITQSPKYLFRKEGQNVTLSCEQNLNHDAMYWYRQDPGQGLRLIYYSQIVNDFQKGDIAEGYSVSREKKESFPLTVTSAQKNPTAFYLCASSIRAGTMRETQYFGPGTRLLVL.

V is TRBV13 and J is TRBJ2-1; 7 bases agree with TRBD2. V gave up 7 bases and J gave up 8 bases; unmatched junction bases: 14. The CDR3 runs to 15 residues. CDR1 is PRHDT and CDR2 is FYEKMQ in the germline V gene (reference sequence). The CDR3 nucleotides are TGTGCCAGCACCTGGTGGGCGGGAGAAGGCGATGAGCAGTTCTTC. Translated: CASTWWAGEGDEQFF.

The CDR3 coding sequence is TGCAGTGCTAGGGAGGGACAGGGGAGCTCCTACGAGCAGTACTTC. Protein product: CSAREGQGSSYEQYF. The chain employs TRBV20-1 and TRBJ2-7; 10 nucleotides match TRBD1. From germline, CDR1 is DFQATT and CDR2 SNEGSKA (reference sequence). V shed 3 bases, J shed 0 bases, and the junction held 5 bases outside the gene matches. The CDR3 runs 15 residues.

V gene TRBV29-1 combines with J gene TRBJ2-7; D unclear. This CDR3 spans 13 amino acids. The germline V gene encodes CDR1 SQVTM and CDR2 ANQGSEA. Trimming stripped 4 bases from V and 2 bases from J, with 12 bases between. CDR3 in amino acids: CSVGSSLTYEQYF. The CDR3 region has the DNA TGCAGCGTTGGTAGCAGTTTAACCTACGAGCAGTACTTC.

The V gene is TRBV19, the J gene TRBJ2-5; TRBD1 is a possible D gene (6 bases). Germline V gives CDR1 LNHDA, CDR2 SQIVND (reference sequence). The germline V and J ends were trimmed by 5 bases and 3 bases, with 10 bases remaining between them. CDR3 length: 13 residues. CDR3 nucleotide sequence: TGTGCCAGTAGTTACAGGGCTGAAGAGACCCAGTACTTC. It yields the protein CASSYRAEETQYF.

This clonotype was seen a few times. CDR3 loop: CASSQEGPHTQYF. The CDR3, as DNA: TGTGCCAGCAGCCAAGAAGGCCCACATACGCAGTATTTT. The chain employs TRBV4-2 and TRBJ2-3; no firm D call. This CDR3 region has 13 residues. V lost 0 bases and J lost 7, with 8 bases in between. Germline assignment: CDR1 LGHNA and CDR2 YNFKEQ.

This rearrangement joins TRBV6-5 to TRBJ1-5; TRBD1 might be the D (5 bases). The V gene's germline CDR1 is MNHEY and CDR2 SVGAGI. This CDR3 has 12 amino acids. With 6 bases removed from V and 4 bases from J, the gap between germline ends came to 7 bases. CDR3 sequence: CASRSGNQPQHF. The CDR3 region has the DNA TGTGCCAGCAGGTCAGGGAATCAGCCCCAGCATTTT.

This chain uses TRBV29-1 with TRBJ2-2; D gene uncertain. The CDR3 is 14 residues long. V gave up 6 bases and J gave up 2 bases, with 13 bases separating them. Germline V gives CDR1 SQVTM, CDR2 ANQGSEA. The CDR3, as DNA: TGCAGCGTCCAGTGGTCCCTTAACACCGGGGAGCTGTTTTTT. Translating gives CSVQWSLNTGELFF.

The chain combines TRBV6-5 with TRBJ1-1, with 7 bases fitting TRBD1. The CDR3 is 13 amino acids. Trimming removed 5 bases from V and 8 bases from J; junction bases left unmatched: 8. Germline assignment: CDR1 MNHEY and CDR2 SVGAGI. The CDR3 DNA is TGTGCCAGCAGTCTGACAGGGCGCGCCGAAGCTTTCTTT. Translating gives CASSLTGRAEAFF.

The rearrangement links TRBV29-1 to TRBJ2-5, with D perhaps matching TRBD2 (6 bases). CDR1 and CDR2 from the germline V gene are SQVTM and ANQGSEA. This CDR3 comprises 14 residues. Trimming stripped 4 bases from V and 5 bases from J, with 17 bases between. The CDR3 nucleotides read TGCAGCGTTGGTAGCGGACGATTAGGGGAGACCCAGTACTTC. Protein: CSVGSGRLGETQYF. Looking up the rest from reference TRBV29-1 and TRBJ2-5 gives the full variable domain: SAVISQKPSRDICQRGTSLTIQCQVDSQVTMMFWYRQQPGQSLTLIATANQGSEATYESGFVIDKFPISRPNLTFSTLTVSNMSPEDSSIYLCSVGSGRLGETQYFGPGTRLLVL.

This clonotype has more than one count but fewer than ten. This chain links TRBV11-2 with TRBJ2-7; 8 bases agree with TRBD1. Germline assignment: CDR1 SGHAT and CDR2 FQNNGV. The CDR3 is 13 residues long. The V and J ends lost 3 bases and 3 bases, in that order; junction bases with no gene match: 1. The CDR3 DNA reads TGTGCCAGCAGCTTGGGACAGGTCTACGAGCAGTACTTC. Translating gives CASSLGQVYEQYF.